Presented here are 5 T cell receptor beta chains from one specimen sequenced in a study of Tregs in tolerant kidney transplant recipients. Assay used: immunoSEQ multiplex PCR; TCRdb lists only in-frame clones, some missing. The sample holds nearly 95,000 clones, under 95% seen once. The specimen was CD4+ T cells from blood, collected before the transplant. Source of these receptors: a human donor who received a combined kidney and bone marrow transplant.

The rearrangement links TRBV4-3 to TRBJ2-1; a weak D match, TRBD1 (5 bases). The CDR3 is 17 residues long. CDR1 is LGHNA and CDR2 is YSLEER in the germline V gene. Trimming shortened V by 0 bases and J by 2 bases, and 14 bases separated the two germline ends. CDR3 amino acids: CASSQEGHHKAYNEQFF. The CDR3 DNA reads TGCGCCAGCAGCCAAGAGGGGCACCACAAGGCCTACAATGAGCAGTTCTTC.

This sequence joins TRBV7-8 and TRBJ2-5; 10 bases align to TRBD2. The J call may be mistaken, given a closer DNA end match to TRBJ2-7. The germline V gene has CDR1 SGHVS and CDR2 FQNEAQ. The CDR3 runs 16 residues. Written as DNA, the CDR3 is TGTGCCAGCAGCTTAAATAGCGGGAGGCCTCACTACGAGCAGTACTTC. Its translation is CASSLNSGRPHYEQYF.

The rearrangement uses TRBV6-1 and TRBJ2-2, with a tentative D call TRBD2 (7 bases). Trimming took 3 bases from V and 6 from J, leaving 8 bases between them. This CDR3 has 13 residues. In germline, CDR1 is MNHNS, CDR2 SASEGT. The CDR3 DNA is TGTGCCAGCAGTGAGGGGGGGCCCGGGGAGCTGTTTTTT. Encoded protein: CASSEGGPGELFF.

The rearrangement uses TRBV4-1 and TRBJ2-1, with D hard to call. Germline CDR1 reads MGHRA; CDR2 reads YSYEKL. The CDR3 spans 15 residues. The V gene lost 0 bases and the J gene lost 2 bases, with 8 bases spanning the gap. The CDR3 nucleotides read TGCGCCAGCAGCCAAGAAAACTCTCCCTACAATGAGCAGTTCTTC. Encoded protein: CASSQENSPYNEQFF.

The chain recombines TRBV7-8 with TRBJ2-3; D gene unclear. The germline gives CDR1 SGHVS, CDR2 FQNEAQ. The CDR3 is 13 residues long. Between the trimmed V and J ends, which lost 3 bases and 4 bases, there was a span of 8 bases. The CDR3 DNA reads as TGTGCCAGCAGCTTTGGCCCCCCAGATACGCAGTATTTT. Amino acids: CASSFGPPDTQYF.